This record looks at one TCR beta chain sequence and its context. Here immunoSEQ multiplex PCR was the method, and the copy in TCRdb shows in-frame clones only, minus some. The data contain roughly 480,000 clones, roughly 87% of them singletons. V lost 2 bases and J 5 bases, leaving 15 bases between the germline ends. Germline lookup yields CDR1 LNHDA and CDR2 SQIVND (reference sequence). This CDR3 region has 15 residues. This entry comes from a study of blood T cell repertoires in COVID-19. Study-level background: Sources were T cells, B-cell-depleted T cells, or PBMCs; the material itself was cDNA or gDNA.

The sample was peripheral blood. This TCR was recovered from a man younger than 35 with COVID-19, enrolled during active disease. V gene TRBV19 combines with J gene TRBJ1-2; D perhaps matches TRBD1 (6 bases). CDR3 nucleotides: TGTGCCAGTAGTATACCGACAGGCGAACTTTATGGCTACACCTTC. It codes for CASSIPTGELYGYTF.